This TCR beta chain appears in the sequencing data of a study of identical twins. As concerns this clonotype: What it binds is unknown.

Study-wide findings and caveats: Because invariant MAIT and iNKT cells could be present, zero-insertion analyses could be partly confounded.

TCRdb re-analysed the 5' RACE reads in MiXCR, keeping a single row per CDR3 protein. Here the sample spans around 500,000 distinct CDR3 sequences, 13% to 15% being singletons. Trimming removed 3 bases at V and 8 bases at J, with 14 bases between. The germline gives CDR1 SGHRS, CDR2 YFSETQ. The CDR3 is 14 residues long. This sample was shared with a second study, whose subject was yellow fever vaccine responses in identical twins.

This sequence originates from a woman under 30 in good health. The chain couples TRBV5-1 to TRBJ2-2, with D possibly matching TRBD2 (5 bases). Sequencing input: CD4+ T cells sorted from blood. The CDR3 region is CASSSMVDCGELFF. Written as DNA, the CDR3 is TGCGCCAGCAGCTCCATGGTGGACTGTGGGGAGCTGTTTTTT.